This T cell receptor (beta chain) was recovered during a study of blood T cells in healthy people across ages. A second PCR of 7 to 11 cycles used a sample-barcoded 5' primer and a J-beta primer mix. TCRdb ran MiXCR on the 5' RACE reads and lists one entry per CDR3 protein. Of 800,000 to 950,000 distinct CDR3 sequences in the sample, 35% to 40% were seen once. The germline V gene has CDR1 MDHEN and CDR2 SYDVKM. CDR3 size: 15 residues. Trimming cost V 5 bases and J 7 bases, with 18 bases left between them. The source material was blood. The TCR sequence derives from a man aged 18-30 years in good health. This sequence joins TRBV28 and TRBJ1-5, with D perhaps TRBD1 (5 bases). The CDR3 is CASSTKGGGLQPQHF. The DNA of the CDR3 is TGTGCCAGCAGTACGAAGGGCGGGGGTTTACAGCCCCAGCATTTT.